This TCR beta chain was documented in a study of cytomegalovirus exposure and HLA in healthy donors. Across the study: Tens of millions of unique TCRs from HLA-typed donors were held in an early release of data.

The study, taken as a whole, reports: As a later analysis revealed, the rate of TCR association differed by HLA locus, with DRB1 most and HLA-C fewest. It was assumed in the presence/absence analyses that sequencing depth was roughly uniform across donors.

Remarks on this clone: The antigen is undetermined.

Primers: 60 Vbeta forward and 13 Jbeta reverse. Generated by immunoSEQ multiplex PCR, the TCRdb table keeps only in-frame clones and is missing some. The sample includes 110,000 to 150,000 clones, 60% to 80% seen only once; the top ten take 1.5% to 2%. There are 15 residues in the CDR3. J lost 6 bases, V lost 3 bases, and 9 bases had no gene match. The germline CDR1 and CDR2 sequences are SGHTS and YDEGEE. The rearrangement uses TRBV5-8 and TRBJ1-5; the match to TRBD1 covers 7 bases. The sequence was collected from a woman aged 25 to 39 in good health and CMV-seronegative. Sequenced: PBMCs. CDR3 nucleotides: TGTGCCAGCAGCTCGGGACAGCAGAGAAGTCAGCCCCAGCATTTT. Translating gives CASSSGQQRSQPQHF.